Shown below are 5 T cell receptor beta chains from a single sample sequenced in a study of T cell responses to AZD1222 COVID-19 vaccine. The table came from immunoSEQ multiplex PCR; TCRdb's copy has only in-frame clones and leaves some out. The sample lists about 140,000 clones, nearly 95% occurring once. The sequences come from peripheral blood, collected 28 days after the second AZD1222 dose. These receptors originate from an adult who received the AZD1222 COVID-19 vaccine.

CDR3 sequence: CASSLEREQDEQFF. Here the CDR3 DNA reads TGCGCCAGCAGCTTGGAGCGGGAACAGGATGAGCAGTTCTTC. The chain carries TRBV5-1 and TRBJ2-1; TRBD2 matches 7 bases. The CDR3 loop spans 14 amino acids. The trim removed 0 bases at V and 8 bases at J, leaving 5 bases unmatched. Germline-derived CDR1 and CDR2 are SGHRS and YFSETQ.

The chain recombines TRBV5-6 with TRBJ1-3; 7 nucleotides agree with TRBD1. The CDR3 runs to 16 residues. With V trimmed by 4 bases and J by 0 bases, 7 bases remained unmatched. Looked up from germline, CDR1 is SGHDT and CDR2 is YYEEEE. CDR3 sequence reads: CASSRLGQDSGNTIYF. In DNA, the CDR3 is TGTGCCAGCAGCCGCCTTGGACAGGACTCTGGAAACACCATATATTTT.

This sequence joins TRBV10-3 and TRBJ2-1; D may be TRBD1 or TRBD2 (5 bases each). CDR3 length: 16 residues. Germline loops: CDR1 ENHRY, CDR2 SYGVKD. The V and J ends lost 0 bases and 4 bases respectively, with 13 bases between them. The CDR3 coding sequence is TGTGCCATCAGTGAGTCTGGGGGAGCAGCTTACAATGAGCAGTTCTTC. It translates to CAISESGGAAYNEQFF.

This clone appeared a single time. V and J are TRBV30 and TRBJ2-7, with 9 bases matching TRBD1. CDR3 size: 16 residues. The V and J ends lost 2 bases and 5 bases, in that order; junction bases with no gene match: 13. CDR1 GTSNPN and CDR2 SVGIG come from the germline V gene (reference sequence). The CDR3: CAWSTYRGTGIHEQYF. DNA for the CDR3: TGTGCCTGGAGTACTTACCGGGGGACAGGGATCCACGAGCAGTACTTC.

The chain recombines TRBV9 with TRBJ1-2; no definite D call. Germline V gives CDR1 SGDLS, CDR2 YYNGEE. Trimming removed 2 bases from V and 6 bases from J, with 8 bases in between. The CDR3 is made up of 12 amino acids. CDR3 nucleotides: TGTGCCAGCAGCGTCGACGGGAATGGCTACACCTTC. This sequence encodes CASSVDGNGYTF.